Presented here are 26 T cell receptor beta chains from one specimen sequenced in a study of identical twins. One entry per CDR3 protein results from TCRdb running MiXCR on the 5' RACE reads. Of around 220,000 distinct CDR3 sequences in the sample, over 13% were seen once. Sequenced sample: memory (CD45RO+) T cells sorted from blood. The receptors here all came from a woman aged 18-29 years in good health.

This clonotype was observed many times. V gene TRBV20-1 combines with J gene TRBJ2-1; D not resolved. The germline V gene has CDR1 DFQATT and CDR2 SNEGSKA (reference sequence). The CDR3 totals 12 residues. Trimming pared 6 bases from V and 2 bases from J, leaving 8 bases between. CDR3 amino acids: CSARLAYNEQFF. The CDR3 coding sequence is TGCAGTGCCCGACTGGCCTACAATGAGCAGTTCTTC.

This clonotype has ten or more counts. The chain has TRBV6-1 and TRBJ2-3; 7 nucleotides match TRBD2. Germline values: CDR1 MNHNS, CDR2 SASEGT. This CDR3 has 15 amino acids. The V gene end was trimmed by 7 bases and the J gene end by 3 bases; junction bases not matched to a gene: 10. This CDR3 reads CASTLTPSGTDTQYF. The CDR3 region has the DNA TGTGCCAGCACCCTTACGCCTAGCGGTACAGATACGCAGTATTTT.

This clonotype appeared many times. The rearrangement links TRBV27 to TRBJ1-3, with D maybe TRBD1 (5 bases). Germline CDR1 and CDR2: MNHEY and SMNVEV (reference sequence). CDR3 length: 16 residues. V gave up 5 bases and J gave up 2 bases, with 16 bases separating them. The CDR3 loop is CASSPIGASPGNTIYF. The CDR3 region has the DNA TGTGCCAGCAGTCCAATAGGGGCCTCCCCTGGAAACACCATATATTTT.

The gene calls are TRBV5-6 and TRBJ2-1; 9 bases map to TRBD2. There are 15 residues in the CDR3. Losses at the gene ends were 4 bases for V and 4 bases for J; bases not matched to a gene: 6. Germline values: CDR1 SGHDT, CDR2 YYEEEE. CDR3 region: CASSRRGRVYNEQFF. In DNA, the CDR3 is TGTGCCAGCAGCCGGCGCGGGAGGGTATACAATGAGCAGTTCTTC.

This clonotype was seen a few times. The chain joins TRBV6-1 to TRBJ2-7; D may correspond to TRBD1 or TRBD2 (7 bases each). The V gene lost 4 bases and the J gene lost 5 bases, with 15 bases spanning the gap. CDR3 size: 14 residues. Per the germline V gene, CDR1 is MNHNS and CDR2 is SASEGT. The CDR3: CASSVQGTIDEQYF. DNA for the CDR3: TGTGCCAGCAGTGTACAGGGGACTATCGACGAGCAGTACTTC.

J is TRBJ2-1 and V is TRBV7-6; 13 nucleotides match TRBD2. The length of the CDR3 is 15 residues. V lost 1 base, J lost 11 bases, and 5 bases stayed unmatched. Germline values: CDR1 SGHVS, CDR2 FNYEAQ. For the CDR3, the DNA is TGTGCCAGCAGCTTAGTAACTAGCGGGAGGGGTCAGCAGTTCTTC. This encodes CASSLVTSGRGQQFF.

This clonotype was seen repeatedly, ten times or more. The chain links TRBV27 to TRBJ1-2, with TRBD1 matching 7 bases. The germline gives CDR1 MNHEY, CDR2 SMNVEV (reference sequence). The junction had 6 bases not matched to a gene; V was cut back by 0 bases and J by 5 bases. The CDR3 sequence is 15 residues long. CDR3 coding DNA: TGTGCCAGCAGTTTATCGAGCAGGGGACAGTATGGCTACACCTTC. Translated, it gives CASSLSSRGQYGYTF.

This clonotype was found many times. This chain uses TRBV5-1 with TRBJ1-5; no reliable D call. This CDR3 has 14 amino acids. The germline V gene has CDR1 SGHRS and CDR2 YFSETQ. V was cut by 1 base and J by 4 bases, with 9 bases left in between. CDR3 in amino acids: CASSLRRVNQPQHF. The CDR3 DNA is TGCGCCAGCAGCTTGAGACGGGTTAATCAGCCCCAGCATTTT.

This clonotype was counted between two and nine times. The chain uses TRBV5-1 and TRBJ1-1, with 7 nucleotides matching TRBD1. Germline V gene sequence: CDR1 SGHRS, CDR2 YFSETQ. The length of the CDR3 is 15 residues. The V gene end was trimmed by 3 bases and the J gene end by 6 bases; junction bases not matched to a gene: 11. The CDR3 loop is CASSSTGVRGSEAFF. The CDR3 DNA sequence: TGCGCCAGCAGCTCCACAGGGGTCAGGGGATCTGAAGCTTTCTTT.

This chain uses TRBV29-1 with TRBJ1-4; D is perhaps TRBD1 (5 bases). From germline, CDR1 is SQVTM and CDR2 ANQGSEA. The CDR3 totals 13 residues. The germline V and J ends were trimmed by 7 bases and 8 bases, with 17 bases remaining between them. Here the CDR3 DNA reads TGCAGCGGCATAAGGGGTTTCGAGGAAAAACTGTTTTTT. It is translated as CSGIRGFEEKLFF.

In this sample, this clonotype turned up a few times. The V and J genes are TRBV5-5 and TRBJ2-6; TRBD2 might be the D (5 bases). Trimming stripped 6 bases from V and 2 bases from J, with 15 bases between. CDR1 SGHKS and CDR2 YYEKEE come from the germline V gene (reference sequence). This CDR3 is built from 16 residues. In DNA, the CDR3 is TGTGCCAGCACAACCCACGCCGGGGCTGGGGCCAACGTCCTGACTTTC. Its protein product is CASTTHAGAGANVLTF.

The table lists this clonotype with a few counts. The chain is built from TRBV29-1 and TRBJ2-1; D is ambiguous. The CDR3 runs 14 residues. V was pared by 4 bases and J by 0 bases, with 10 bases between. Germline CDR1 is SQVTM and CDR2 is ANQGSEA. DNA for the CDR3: TGCAGCGTTGTAGGTGTGACCTCCTACAATGAGCAGTTCTTC. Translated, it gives CSVVGVTSYNEQFF.

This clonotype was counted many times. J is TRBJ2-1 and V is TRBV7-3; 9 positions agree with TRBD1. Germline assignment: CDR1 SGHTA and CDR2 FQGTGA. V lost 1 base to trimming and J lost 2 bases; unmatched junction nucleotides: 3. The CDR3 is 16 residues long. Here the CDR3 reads CASSLRGQGTYNEQFF. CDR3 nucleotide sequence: TGTGCCAGCAGCTTAAGGGGACAGGGTACCTACAATGAGCAGTTCTTC.

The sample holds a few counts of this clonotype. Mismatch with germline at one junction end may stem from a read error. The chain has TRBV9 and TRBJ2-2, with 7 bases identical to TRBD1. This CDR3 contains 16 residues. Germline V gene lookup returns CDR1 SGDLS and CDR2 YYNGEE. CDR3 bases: TGTGCCAGCAGAGTAGATCCTGGGACAGCCACCGGGGAGCTGTTTTTT. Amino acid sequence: CASRVDPGTATGELFF. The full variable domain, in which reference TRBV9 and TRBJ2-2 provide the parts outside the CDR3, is DSGVTQTPKHLITATGQRVTLRCSPRSGDLSVYWYQQSLDQGLQFLIQYYNGEERAKGNILERFSAQQFPDLHSELNLSSLELGDSALYFCASRVDPGTATGELFFGEGSRLTVL.

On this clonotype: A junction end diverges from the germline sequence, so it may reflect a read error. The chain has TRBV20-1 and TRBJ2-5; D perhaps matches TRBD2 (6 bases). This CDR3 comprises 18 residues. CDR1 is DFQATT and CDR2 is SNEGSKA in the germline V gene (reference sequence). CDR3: CCARDAGIGTTYRETQYF. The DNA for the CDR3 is TGCTGTGCTAGAGATGCGGGGATAGGGACCACATACAGGGAGACCCAGTACTTC.

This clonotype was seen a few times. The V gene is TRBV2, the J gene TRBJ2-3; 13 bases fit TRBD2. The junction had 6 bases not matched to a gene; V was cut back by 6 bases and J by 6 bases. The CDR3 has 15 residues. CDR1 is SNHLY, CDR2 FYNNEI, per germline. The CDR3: CASRATSGRKDTQYF. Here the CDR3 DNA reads TGTGCCAGCAGAGCGACTAGCGGGAGGAAGGATACGCAGTATTTT. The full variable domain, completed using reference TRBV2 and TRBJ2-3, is EPEVTQTPSHQVTQMGQEVILRCVPISNHLYFYWYRQILGQKVEFLVSFYNNEISEKSEIFDDQFSVERPDGSNFTLKIRSTKLEDSAMYFCASRATSGRKDTQYFGPGTRLTVL.

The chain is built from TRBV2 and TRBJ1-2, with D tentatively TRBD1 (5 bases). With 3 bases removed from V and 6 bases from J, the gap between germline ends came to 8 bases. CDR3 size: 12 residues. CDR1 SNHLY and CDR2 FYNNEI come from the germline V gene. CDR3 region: CASSDREDGYTF. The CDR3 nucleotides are TGTGCCAGCAGTGACAGGGAGGATGGCTACACCTTC.

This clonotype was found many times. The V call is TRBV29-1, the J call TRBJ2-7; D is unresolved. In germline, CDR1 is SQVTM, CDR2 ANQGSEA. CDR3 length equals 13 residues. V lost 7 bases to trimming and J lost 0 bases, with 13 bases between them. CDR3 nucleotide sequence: TGCAGCGCCTTCGATGGATCCTCCTACGAGCAGTACTTC. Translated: CSAFDGSSYEQYF.

CDR3 protein: CASSQKLAKNIQYF. DNA of the CDR3: TGTGCCAGCAGTCAGAAACTAGCCAAAAACATTCAGTACTTC. The chain combines TRBV27 with TRBJ2-4, with D hard to call. With 5 bases removed from V and 0 bases from J, the gap between germline ends came to 8 bases. Per germline, CDR1 MNHEY and CDR2 SMNVEV (reference sequence). The CDR3 runs to 14 residues.

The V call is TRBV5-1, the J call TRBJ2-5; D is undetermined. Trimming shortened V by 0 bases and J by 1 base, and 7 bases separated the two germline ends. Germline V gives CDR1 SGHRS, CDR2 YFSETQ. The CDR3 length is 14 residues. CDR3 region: CASSLAGPQETQYF. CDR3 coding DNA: TGCGCCAGCAGCTTGGCAGGACCCCAAGAGACCCAGTACTTC.

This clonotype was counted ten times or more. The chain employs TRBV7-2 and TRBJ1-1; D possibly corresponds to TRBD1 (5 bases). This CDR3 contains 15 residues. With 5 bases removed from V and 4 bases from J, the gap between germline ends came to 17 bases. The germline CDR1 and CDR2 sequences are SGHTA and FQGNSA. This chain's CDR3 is CASSIFRVEVTEAFF. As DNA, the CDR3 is TGTGCCAGCAGCATCTTCAGGGTCGAGGTCACTGAAGCTTTCTTT.

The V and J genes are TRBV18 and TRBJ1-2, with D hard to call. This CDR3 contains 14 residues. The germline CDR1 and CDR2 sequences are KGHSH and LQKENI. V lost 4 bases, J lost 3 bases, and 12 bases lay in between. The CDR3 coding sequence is TGTGCCAGCTCACAAGGGTTGTCAGACTATGGCTACACCTTC. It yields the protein CASSQGLSDYGYTF.

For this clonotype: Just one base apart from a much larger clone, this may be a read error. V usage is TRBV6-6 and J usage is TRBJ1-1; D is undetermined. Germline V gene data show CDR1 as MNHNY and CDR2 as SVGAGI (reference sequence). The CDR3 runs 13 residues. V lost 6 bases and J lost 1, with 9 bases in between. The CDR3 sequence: CASRYEGNTEAFF. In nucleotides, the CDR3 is TGTGCCAGCAGATACGAGGGGAACACTGAAGCTTTCTTT.

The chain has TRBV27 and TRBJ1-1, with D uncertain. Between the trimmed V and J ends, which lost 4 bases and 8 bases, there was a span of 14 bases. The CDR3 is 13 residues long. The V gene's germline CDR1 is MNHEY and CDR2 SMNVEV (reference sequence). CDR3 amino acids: CASSSGSGIEAFF. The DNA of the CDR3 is TGTGCCAGCAGTTCGGGGAGTGGGATAGAAGCTTTCTTT.

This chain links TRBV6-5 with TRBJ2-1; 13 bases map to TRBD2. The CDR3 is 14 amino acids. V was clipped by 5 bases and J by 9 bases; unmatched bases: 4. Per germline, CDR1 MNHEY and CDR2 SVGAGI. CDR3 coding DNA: TGTGCCAGCAGTACTAGCGGGAGGGCGAGTGAGCAGTTCTTC. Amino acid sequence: CASSTSGRASEQFF.

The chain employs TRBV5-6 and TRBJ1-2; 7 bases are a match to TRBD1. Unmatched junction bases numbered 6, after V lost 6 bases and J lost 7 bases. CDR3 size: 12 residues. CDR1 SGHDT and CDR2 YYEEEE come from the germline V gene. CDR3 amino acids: CASTLTGPGYTF. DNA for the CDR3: TGTGCCAGCACCCTGACAGGGCCTGGCTACACCTTC. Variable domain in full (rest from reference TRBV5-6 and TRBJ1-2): DAGVTQSPTHLIKTRGQQVTLRCSPKSGHDTVSWYQQALGQGPQFIFQYYEEEERQRGNFPDRFSGHQFPNYSSELNVNALLLGDSALYLCASTLTGPGYTFGSGTRLTVV.